This TCR beta chain comes out of a study of early T cells in non-severe SARS-CoV-2 infection. Study conclusions and caveats: VDJdb-based annotation leaned toward anti-spike CD8 responses and missed private and CD4 specificities.

Germline-derived CDR1 and CDR2 are SEHNR and FQNEAQ (reference sequence). The CDR3 totals 14 residues. V lost 1 base and J 8 bases, leaving 12 bases between the germline ends. This clonotype was seen ten or more times. Its antigen is currently unknown. Individual cDNA molecules carried attached unique molecular identifiers. TCRdb re-analysed the 5' RACE reads in MiXCR, keeping a single row per CDR3 protein. The sample has 100,000 to 140,000 distinct CDR3 sequences; around 10% are singletons. This sequence originates from an adult who was a healthcare worker with PCR-confirmed SARS-CoV-2 infection or an uninfected control (not recorded which). The chain joins TRBV7-9 to TRBJ2-1; the D is unclear. What was sequenced was whole blood. CDR3 DNA sequence: TGTGCCAGCAGCTTAGTGGGTGCACACTATGAGCAGTTCTTC. The encoded protein is CASSLVGAHYEQFF.